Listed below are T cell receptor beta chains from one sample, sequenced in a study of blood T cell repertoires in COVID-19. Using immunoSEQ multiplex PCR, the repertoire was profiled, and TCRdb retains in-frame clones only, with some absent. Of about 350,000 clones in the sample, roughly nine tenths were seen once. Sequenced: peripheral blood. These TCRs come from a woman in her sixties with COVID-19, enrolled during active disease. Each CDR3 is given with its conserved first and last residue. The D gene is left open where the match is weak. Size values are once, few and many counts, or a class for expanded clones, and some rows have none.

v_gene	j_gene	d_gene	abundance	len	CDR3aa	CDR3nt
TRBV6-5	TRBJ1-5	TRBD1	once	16	CASSSTGTGVNQPQHF	TGTGCCAGCAGTTCTACCGGGACAGGGGTGAATCAGCCCCAGCATTTT
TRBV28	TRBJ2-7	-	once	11	CASSKSYEQYF	TGTGCCAGCAGCAAATCCTACGAGCAGTACTTC
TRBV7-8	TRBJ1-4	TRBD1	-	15	CASSLNRGSNEKLFF	TGTGCCAGCAGCCTGAACAGGGGTTCTAATGAAAAACTGTTTTTT
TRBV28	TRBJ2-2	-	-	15	CASSFGQGGTGELFF	TGTGCCAGCAGTTTCGGGCAGGGCGGCACCGGGGAGCTGTTTTTT
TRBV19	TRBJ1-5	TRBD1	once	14	CASSIVTGGQPQHF	TGTGCCAGTAGTATAGTAACAGGGGGGCAGCCCCAGCATTTT
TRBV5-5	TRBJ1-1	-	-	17	CASSGGRSGGGNTEAFF	TGTGCCAGCAGCGGCGGACGGAGCGGCGGGGGGAACACTGAAGCTTTCTTT
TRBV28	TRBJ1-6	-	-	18	CASSLPGRTPRGDSPLHF	TGTGCCAGCAGTCTCCCGGGCAGGACCCCAAGGGGCGATTCACCCCTCCACTTT
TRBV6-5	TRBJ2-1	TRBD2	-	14	CASSYGTSRGEQFF	TGTGCCAGCAGTTACGGGACTAGTAGGGGTGAGCAGTTCTTC
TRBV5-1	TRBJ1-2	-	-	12	CASSLLGHGYTF	TGCGCCAGCAGCTTGCTCGGTCATGGCTACACCTTC
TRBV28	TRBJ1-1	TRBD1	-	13	CASRDRGGTEAFF	TGTGCCAGCAGGGACAGGGGGGGCACTGAAGCTTTCTTT
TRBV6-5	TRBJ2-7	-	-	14	CASGSAGVSYEQYF	TGTGCCAGCGGGTCGGCAGGGGTTTCCTACGAGCAGTACTTC
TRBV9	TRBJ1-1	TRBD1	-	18	CASSAARGDSSMNTEAFF	TGTGCCAGCAGCGCCGCCAGGGGGGACAGTTCGATGAACACTGAAGCTTTCTTT
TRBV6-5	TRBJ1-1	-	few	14	CASSKDGGDTEAFF	TGTGCCAGCAGCAAAGATGGAGGGGACACTGAAGCTTTCTTT
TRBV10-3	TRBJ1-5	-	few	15	CAISEGRHSNQPQHF	TGTGCCATCAGTGAAGGTAGACATAGCAATCAGCCCCAGCATTTT
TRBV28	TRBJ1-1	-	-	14	CASSLGGMNTEAFF	TGTGCCAGCAGTTTAGGGGGGATGAACACTGAAGCTTTCTTT
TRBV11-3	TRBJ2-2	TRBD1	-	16	CASSFSRQGVSGELFF	TGTGCCAGCAGCTTCTCCCGACAGGGAGTCTCCGGGGAGCTGTTTTTT
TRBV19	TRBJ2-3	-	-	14	CASSIEWRFNTQYF	TGTGCCAGTAGTATTGAATGGAGATTTAATACGCAGTATTTT
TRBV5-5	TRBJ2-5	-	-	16	CASSPNPTISLGTQYF	TGTGCCAGCAGCCCGAACCCGACAATTTCCCTGGGGACCCAGTACTTC
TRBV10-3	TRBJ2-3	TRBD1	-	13	CAIGQGGTDTQYF	TGTGCCATCGGACAGGGTGGAACAGATACGCAGTATTTT
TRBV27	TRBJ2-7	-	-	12	CASADRHYEQYF	TGTGCCAGCGCTGACAGGCACTACGAGCAGTACTTC
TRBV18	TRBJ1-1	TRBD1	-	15	CASSSKETGGTEAFF	TGTGCCAGCTCCAGTAAAGAAACAGGGGGAACTGAAGCTTTCTTT
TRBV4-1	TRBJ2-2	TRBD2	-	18	CASSQRSGGGSGTGELFF	TGCGCCAGCAGCCAGCGAAGCGGGGGGGGATCTGGCACCGGGGAGCTGTTTTTT
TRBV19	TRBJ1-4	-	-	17	CASSIQHRRLSPEKLFF	TGTGCCAGTAGTATACAACACAGGCGGCTAAGCCCTGAAAAACTGTTTTTT
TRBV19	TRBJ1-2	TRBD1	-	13	CASRGDRVFGYTF	TGTGCCAGTAGGGGTGACAGGGTTTTTGGCTACACCTTC
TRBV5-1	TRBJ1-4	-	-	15	CASSSTGWGNEKLFF	TGCGCCAGCAGCAGTACAGGCTGGGGTAATGAAAAACTGTTTTTT
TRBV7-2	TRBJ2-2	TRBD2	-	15	CASSSLAGVSGELFF	TGTGCCAGCAGCTCCTTAGCGGGGGTGAGCGGGGAGCTGTTTTTT
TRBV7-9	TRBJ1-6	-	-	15	CASSLLSTQNSPLHF	TGTGCCAGCAGCTTACTCAGTACCCAAAATTCACCCCTCCACTTT
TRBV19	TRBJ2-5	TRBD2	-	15	CASTLQGLATETQYF	TGTGCCAGTACCCTACAGGGACTAGCGACAGAGACCCAGTACTTC
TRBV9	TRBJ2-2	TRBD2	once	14	CASGAGVGTGELFF	TGTGCCAGCGGGGCGGGGGTAGGCACCGGGGAGCTGTTTTTT
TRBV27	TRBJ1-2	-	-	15	CASSFQPRGVYGYTF	TGTGCCAGCAGTTTCCAACCCCGGGGGGTCTATGGCTACACCTTC
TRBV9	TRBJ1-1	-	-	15	CASNPLGSWDTEAFF	TGTGCCAGCAACCCCCTCGGGTCTTGGGACACTGAAGCTTTCTTT
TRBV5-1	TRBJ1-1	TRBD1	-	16	CASSARQGAGDTEAFF	TGCGCCAGCAGCGCCCGACAGGGGGCCGGAGACACTGAAGCTTTCTTT
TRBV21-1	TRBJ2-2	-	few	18	CASSSGSGGDANTGELFF	TGTGCCAGCAGCAGCGGTAGCGGGGGTGACGCGAACACCGGGGAGCTGTTTTTT
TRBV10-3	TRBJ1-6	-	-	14	CAVSGTGLNSPLHF	TGTGCCGTTTCCGGGACGGGACTTAATTCACCCCTCCACTTT
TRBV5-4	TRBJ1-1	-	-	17	CASSLGPGEGTEAEAFF	TGTGCCAGCAGCTTGGGGCCAGGGGAGGGAACCGAAGCTGAAGCTTTCTTT
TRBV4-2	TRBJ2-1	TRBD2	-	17	CASSQVTGLAGDNEQFF	TGTGCCAGCAGCCAAGTAACGGGACTAGCGGGGGACAATGAGCAGTTCTTC
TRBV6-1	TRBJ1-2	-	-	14	CASSELGGNYGYTF	TGTGCCAGCAGTGAACTGGGGGGGAACTATGGCTACACCTTC
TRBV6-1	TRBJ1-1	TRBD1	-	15	CASSEAGTGNTEAFF	TGTGCCAGCAGTGAAGCAGGGACAGGCAACACTGAAGCTTTCTTT
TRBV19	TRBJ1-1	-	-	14	CASTLINGRTEAFF	TGTGCCAGTACCCTCATTAATGGGAGGACTGAAGCTTTCTTT
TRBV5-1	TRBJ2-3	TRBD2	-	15	CASSLPSGDTDTQYF	TGCGCCAGCAGCTTACCTAGCGGGGACACAGATACGCAGTATTTT
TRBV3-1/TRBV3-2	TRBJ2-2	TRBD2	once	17	CASSHPERGGDTGELFF	TGTGCCAGCAGCCATCCCGAGAGGGGAGGGGACACCGGGGAGCTGTTTTTT
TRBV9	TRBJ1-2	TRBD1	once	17	CASSVDPTYRGGYGYTF	TGTGCCAGCAGCGTAGACCCAACTTACAGGGGAGGCTATGGCTACACCTTC
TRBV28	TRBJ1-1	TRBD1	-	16	CASRSPTGTGQREAFF	TGTGCCAGCAGATCCCCAACAGGGACAGGGCAACGTGAAGCTTTCTTT
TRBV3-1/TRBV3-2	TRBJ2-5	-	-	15	CASSPQTSRGETQYF	TGTGCCAGCAGCCCACAGACTAGTAGGGGAGAGACCCAGTACTTC
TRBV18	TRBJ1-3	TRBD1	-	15	CASGVTGPSGNTIYF	TGTGCCAGCGGCGTGACAGGGCCCTCTGGAAACACCATATATTTT
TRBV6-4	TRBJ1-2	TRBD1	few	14	CASSRDRGSDGYTF	TGTGCCAGCAGTAGGGACAGGGGGTCGGATGGCTACACCTTC
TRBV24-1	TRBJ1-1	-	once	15	CATSDPAQGDTEAFF	TGTGCCACCAGTGACCCCGCCCAAGGGGATACTGAAGCTTTCTTT
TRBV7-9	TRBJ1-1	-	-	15	CASSSREGANTEAFF	TGTGCCAGCAGCTCTCGAGAAGGGGCAAACACTGAAGCTTTCTTT
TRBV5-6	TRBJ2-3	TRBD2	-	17	CASSPVTSGGPTDTQYF	TGTGCCAGCAGCCCAGTGACTAGCGGGGGACCCACAGATACGCAGTATTTT
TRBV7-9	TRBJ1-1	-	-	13	CASSLHRETEAFF	TGTGCCAGCAGCTTACATCGGGAAACTGAAGCTTTCTTT
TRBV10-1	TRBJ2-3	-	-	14	CASSEGADTDTQYF	TGCGCCAGCAGTGAAGGGGCTGACACAGATACGCAGTATTTT
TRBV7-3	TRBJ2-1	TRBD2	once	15	CASSSAGGLAYEQFF	TGTGCCAGCAGTTCAGCGGGGGGCCTGGCCTATGAGCAGTTCTTC
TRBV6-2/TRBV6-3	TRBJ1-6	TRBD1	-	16	CASSYSPDRGPSPLHF	TGTGCCAGCAGTTATTCACCCGACAGGGGACCTTCACCCCTCCACTTT
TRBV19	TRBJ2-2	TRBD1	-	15	CATKDRAANTGELFF	TGTGCCACCAAGGACAGGGCAGCGAACACCGGGGAGCTGTTTTTT
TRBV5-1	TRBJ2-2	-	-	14	CASIEGINTGELFF	TGCGCCAGCATTGAGGGTATAAACACCGGGGAGCTGTTTTTT
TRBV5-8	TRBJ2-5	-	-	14	CASSLQYREETQYF	TGTGCCAGCAGCTTGCAGTATCGGGAAGAGACCCAGTACTTC
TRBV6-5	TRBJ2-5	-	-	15	CASSYRGTVGGTQYF	TGTGCCAGCAGTTACCGCGGGACAGTAGGTGGGACCCAGTACTTC
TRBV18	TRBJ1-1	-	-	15	CASSQTQGKNTEAFF	TGTGCCAGCTCGCAGACGCAGGGTAAGAACACTGAAGCTTTCTTT
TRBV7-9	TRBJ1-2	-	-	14	CASSLEIRDYGYTF	TGTGCCAGCAGCTTGGAGATTCGGGACTATGGCTACACCTTC